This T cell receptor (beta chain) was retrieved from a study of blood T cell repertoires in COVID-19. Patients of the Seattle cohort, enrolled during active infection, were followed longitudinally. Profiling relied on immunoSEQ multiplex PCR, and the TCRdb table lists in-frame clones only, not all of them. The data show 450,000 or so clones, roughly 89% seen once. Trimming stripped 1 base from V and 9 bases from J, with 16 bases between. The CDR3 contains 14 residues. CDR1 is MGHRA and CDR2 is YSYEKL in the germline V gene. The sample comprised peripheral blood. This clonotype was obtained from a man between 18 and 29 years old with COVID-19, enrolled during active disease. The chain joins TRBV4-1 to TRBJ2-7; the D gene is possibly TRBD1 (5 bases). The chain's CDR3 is CASSQGAQTDLQYF. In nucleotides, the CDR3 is TGCGCCAGCAGCCAAGGAGCGCAGACAGATTTGCAGTACTTC.